Here is one TCR beta chain with its context. Its antigen is still unknown. Generated by immunoSEQ multiplex PCR, the TCRdb table keeps only in-frame clones and is missing some. The sample shows 70,000 or so clones, over 75% of them seen only once. This specimen belongs to a study of graft-versus-host responses after intestinal transplantation. About the study: Recipients obtained multivisceral, liver-intestinal, or isolated intestinal transplants. Anti-thymocyte globulin served as induction for all recipients, who then took tacrolimus and steroids for approximately 3 years.

From germline, CDR1 is KGHSH and CDR2 LQKENI. CDR3 size: 14 residues. V lost 4 bases to trimming and J lost 2 bases, with 11 bases between them. Findings of the study overall: Present in recipient marrow, GvH clones included some that appeared first in ileum or blood. Peak circulating GvH clone levels were associated with early post-transplant HvG declines.

This specimen was unstimulated CD4+ T cells sorted from spleen or lymph node cells, taken before transplant. The rearrangement uses TRBV18 and TRBJ1-1, with D possibly TRBD1 on 6 matching bases. The source of this sequence is a human donor who was the organ donor for an intestinal transplant. DNA of the CDR3: TGTGCCAGCTCACTCCGGACAGTCAACACTGAAGCTTTCTTT. Residues: CASSLRTVNTEAFF.